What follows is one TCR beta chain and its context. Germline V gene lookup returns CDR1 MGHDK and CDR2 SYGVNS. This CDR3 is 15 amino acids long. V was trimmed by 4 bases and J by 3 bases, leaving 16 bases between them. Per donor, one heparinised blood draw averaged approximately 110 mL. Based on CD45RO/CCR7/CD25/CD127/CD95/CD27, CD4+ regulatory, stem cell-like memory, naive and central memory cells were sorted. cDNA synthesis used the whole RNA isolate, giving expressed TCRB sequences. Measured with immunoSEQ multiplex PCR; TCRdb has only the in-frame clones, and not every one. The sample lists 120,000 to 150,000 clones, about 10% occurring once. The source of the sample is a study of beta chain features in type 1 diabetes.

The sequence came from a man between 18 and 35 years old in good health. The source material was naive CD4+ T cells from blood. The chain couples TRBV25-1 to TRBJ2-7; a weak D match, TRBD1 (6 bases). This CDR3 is CASSGWDNSGYEQYF. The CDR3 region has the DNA TGTGCCAGCAGTGGGTGGGACAACTCGGGCTACGAGCAGTACTTC.